The clone carrying this TCR beta chain was counted a few times. Antigen: not known. Only Caucasian adults living in Nashville, Tennessee made up the donor group. This record belongs to a study of shared clonotypes between healthy human individuals. Study observations and caveats: Relative to clonotypes present in all four donors, those not shared had lower generation probabilities. A handful of donors held about 5% of naive CD4 clonotypes in common.

The method was immunoSEQ multiplex PCR; TCRdb's version includes in-frame clones alone and lacks a portion of them. The sample records about a million clones, approximately 70% being singletons. The TCR was taken from a man aged 18 to 30 in good health. Sample: memory CD4+ T cells sorted from blood. Stated subset: CD45RA-negative fraction.

Written as DNA, the CDR3 is TGTGCCACCAGCAGAGATCCGGCAGGGATGGGTTCACCCCTCCACTTT. Translation gives CATSRDPAGMGSPLHF. The rearrangement links TRBV15 to TRBJ1-6, with TRBD1 as a possible D gene (5 bases). Germline V gene data show CDR1 as LNHNV and CDR2 as YYDKDF (reference sequence). V lost 0 bases, J lost 9 bases, and 15 bases lay in between. There are 16 residues in the CDR3.